This T cell receptor (beta chain) was observed in a study of T-cell memory formation after mild COVID-19. Study-wide context: The two donors had largely donor-specific TCR clusters. General observations from the study: There were some responding clones in pre-infection memory, which suggested that cross-reactive memory had joined. For contracting clones, CD4+ ones sat mainly in CM and EM, CD8+ in EMRA.

The 5'RACE method, run with constant-segment primers, produced TCR alpha and TCR beta cDNA libraries (carrying sample barcodes and UMIs). TCRdb re-called the 5' RACE reads with MiXCR, one entry per CDR3 protein. The data hold under 150,000 distinct CDR3 sequences, with 16% observed a single time. V was clipped by 5 bases and J by 4 bases, with 15 bases between them. The CDR3 consists of 14 residues. Looked up from germline, CDR1 is MNHEY and CDR2 is SMNVEV (reference sequence). This clonotype was counted a few times. Antigen specificity is unknown. The sequence was obtained from an adult woman who had mild COVID-19 (a few samples of this study predate the infection). Cell type and time point are not known. The genes are TRBV27 and TRBJ2-7; no clear D. The sequencing input was PBMCs or a T cell subset sorted from them (not recorded which). CDR3 residues: CASSAFWAGYEQYF. The CDR3 DNA reads TGTGCCAGCAGTGCGTTTTGGGCTGGTTACGAGCAGTACTTC.